A single sample gave rise to the 16 T cell receptor beta chains below, sequenced in a study of graft-versus-host responses after intestinal transplantation. Antigen specificity for these receptors is unknown. TCRdb's copy holds only in-frame clones and misses some; the assay was immunoSEQ multiplex PCR. This table holds about 71,000 clones, about nine tenths found once. This sample comprised unstimulated CD8+ T cells sorted from spleen or lymph node cells, obtained before intestinal transplant. The source is a human donor who received an intestinal transplant.

The rearrangement links TRBV4-1 to TRBJ1-1; D is possibly TRBD1 (5 bases). This CDR3 region has 12 residues. Germline loops: CDR1 MGHRA, CDR2 YSYEKL. Trimming removed 0 bases from V and 10 bases from J, with 9 bases in between. The CDR3 region has the DNA TGCGCCAGCAGCCAAGATGGGGCACGAGCTTTCTTT. It codes for CASSQDGARAFF.

This sequence joins TRBV4-1 and TRBJ2-5; weak D call: TRBD2 (6 bases). Trimming stripped 4 bases from V and 4 bases from J, with 16 bases between. Germline values: CDR1 MGHRA, CDR2 YSYEKL. The CDR3 is 15 residues long. The CDR3 here is CASSLGPSESETQYF. CDR3 bases: TGCGCCAGCAGCCTGGGACCTAGCGAGTCAGAGACCCAGTACTTC.

The chain recombines TRBV11-3 with TRBJ2-1; 8 nucleotides agree with TRBD2. Germline V gives CDR1 SGHNT, CDR2 YENEEA. After removal of 4 bases from V and 5 bases from J, the junction contained 10 bases not matched to a gene. CDR3 size: 16 residues. CDR3 amino acids: CASSSRAGEGHNEQFF. The CDR3 DNA sequence: TGTGCCAGCAGCTCGAGAGCGGGGGAAGGACACAATGAGCAGTTCTTC.

This clone turned up a few times. CDR3 amino acids: CASSLDPGGGDEQYF. Written as DNA, the CDR3 is TGTGCCAGCAGCTTAGATCCCGGGGGTGGTGACGAGCAGTACTTC. The V and J genes are TRBV13 and TRBJ2-7; D might be TRBD2 (6 bases). Looked up from germline, CDR1 is PRHDT and CDR2 is FYEKMQ (reference sequence). The CDR3 extends over 15 amino acids. V dropped 1 base and J dropped 5 bases, with 15 bases sitting between them.

The chain couples TRBV15 to TRBJ1-6, with D tentatively TRBD1 (5 bases). The CDR3 runs 16 residues. Germline assignment: CDR1 LNHNV and CDR2 YYDKDF (reference sequence). V shed 0 bases and J shed 2 bases, with 8 bases lying between them. The CDR3 DNA reads as TGTGCCACCAGCAGAGAACGGGGGGCCTATAATTCACCCCTCCACTTT. It yields the protein CATSRERGAYNSPLHF.

This clone has only one observation. The chain joins TRBV6-6 to TRBJ1-4; D gene unclear. In germline, CDR1 is MNHNY, CDR2 SVGAGI (reference sequence). V gave up 7 bases and J gave up 5 bases, with 11 bases separating them. The CDR3 is 13 residues long. CDR3 loop: CASIDLVNEKLFF. The CDR3 bases are TGTGCCAGCATCGACTTAGTCAATGAAAAACTGTTTTTT.

The chain couples TRBV6-6 to TRBJ2-7, with D maybe TRBD1 (5 bases). V was trimmed by 4 bases and J by 0 bases, leaving 10 bases between them. Germline CDR1 reads MNHNY; CDR2 reads SVGAGI (reference sequence). The CDR3 runs to 14 residues. The CDR3 DNA reads as TGTGCCAGCAGTTTGGGGCTCCACTCCTACGAGCAGTACTTC. Translating it yields CASSLGLHSYEQYF.

This chain uses TRBV4-1 with TRBJ2-3, with TRBD2 identical over 14 bases. There are 17 residues in the CDR3. In germline, CDR1 is MGHRA, CDR2 YSYEKL. Losses at the gene ends were 0 bases for V and 4 bases for J; bases not matched to a gene: 3. The CDR3 DNA is TGCGCCAGCAGCCAAGATGGACTAGCGGGGGGCGCAGATACGCAGTATTTT. Protein product: CASSQDGLAGGADTQYF.

The table lists this clone with a few counts. This chain's CDR3 is CASSQEPLVSSYNEQFF. CDR3 nucleotides: TGCGCCAGCAGCCAAGAACCCCTAGTAAGCTCCTACAATGAGCAGTTCTTC. The chain carries TRBV4-1 and TRBJ2-1; the D is unclear. The V gene lost 0 bases and the J gene lost 0 bases, with 12 bases spanning the gap. The CDR3 contains 17 residues. Germline V gene lookup returns CDR1 MGHRA and CDR2 YSYEKL.

This rearrangement joins TRBV6-5 to TRBJ1-3; a weak D match, TRBD1 (5 bases). CDR3 length: 14 residues. V was pared by 0 bases and J by 2 bases, with 5 bases between. Germline values: CDR1 MNHEY, CDR2 SVGAGI. The CDR3 DNA follows: TGTGCCAGCAGTTACTCAGGGGCTGGAAACACCATATATTTT. Translation gives CASSYSGAGNTIYF.

The DNA of the CDR3 is TGCGCCAGCAGCCTCGATCGGCTACAGGGGGGAGAGACCCAGTACTTC. The encoded protein is CASSLDRLQGGETQYF. The chain joins TRBV4-1 to TRBJ2-5, with 8 bases that match TRBD1. The CDR3 has 16 amino acids. Germline V CDR1 and CDR2: MGHRA, YSYEKL. Trimming took 4 bases from V and 4 from J; bases not matched to a gene: 11.

V is TRBV11-2 and J is TRBJ2-7; TRBD2 matches 7 bases. CDR3 size: 16 residues. Germline V gene lookup returns CDR1 SGHAT and CDR2 FQNNGV. Trimming at V came to 5 bases and at J to 3 bases, leaving 13 bases not matched to a gene. The CDR3 region is CASSPPRSGAIYEQYF. CDR3 bases: TGTGCCAGCAGCCCCCCCCGAAGCGGGGCGATCTACGAGCAGTACTTC.

The chain is built from TRBV27 and TRBJ2-1; 8 bases align to TRBD2. Germline trimming cut 2 bases from V and 4 bases from J; bases unmatched to any gene: 10. Germline V gene lookup returns CDR1 MNHEY and CDR2 SMNVEV (reference sequence). This CDR3 comprises 17 residues. The CDR3, as DNA: TGTGCCAGCAGTTTAGCGGGGGGCCTCACGCGTTACAATGAGCAGTTCTTC. Protein: CASSLAGGLTRYNEQFF.

This clone was detected only once. The V gene is TRBV27, the J gene TRBJ1-4; 8 bases are shared with TRBD1. Germline V gives CDR1 MNHEY, CDR2 SMNVEV (reference sequence). The CDR3 has 14 amino acids. J gave up 10 bases and V 7 bases, and 11 bases lay outside the gene matches. CDR3 coding DNA: TGTGCCAGCACTTGGGGTACAGGGGGAGGAAAACTGTTTTTT. It translates to CASTWGTGGGKLFF.

The chain carries TRBV29-1 and TRBJ2-7, with 10 bases fitting TRBD2. Germline CDR1 is SQVTM and CDR2 is ANQGSEA. With 4 bases clipped from V and 2 bases from J, the junction kept 5 bases outside the gene matches. This CDR3 spans 14 amino acids. The CDR3 nucleotides read TGCAGCGTTGCGTTAGCGGGGGGTCCCTACGAGCAGTACTTC. Its translation: CSVALAGGPYEQYF.

This chain links TRBV7-9 with TRBJ1-1; D possibly corresponds to TRBD1 (6 bases). Trimming stripped 5 bases from V and 4 bases from J, with 11 bases between. Germline V gene data show CDR1 as SEHNR and CDR2 as FQNEAQ (reference sequence). The length of the CDR3 is 13 residues. Here the CDR3 reads CASSEIQGTEAFF. Written as DNA, the CDR3 is TGTGCCAGCAGCGAAATACAGGGCACTGAAGCTTTCTTT.